A single T cell receptor beta chain is shown here with its context. These data originate in a study of breast tumors, draining lymph nodes, adjacent tissues. V lost 6 bases to trimming and J lost 4 bases; unmatched junction nucleotides: 3. This CDR3 has 13 amino acids. Germline-derived CDR1 and CDR2 are MDHEN and SYDVKM. Axillary draining lymph nodes of breast cancer patients supplied the node samples. TCRdb reprocessed the multiplex PCR reads via MiXCR and lists one record per CDR3 protein. The sample lists around 130,000 distinct CDR3 sequences, about 20% occurring once. This TCR was recovered from a female donor with breast cancer. Some clones in this sample may be carry-over from other donors' samples. The material sequenced was axillary lymph node tissue. The V and J genes are TRBV28 and TRBJ1-5; TRBD1 agrees at 7 bases. CDR3 nucleotide sequence: TGTGCCAGCAGGAGCAGGGGGAATCAGCCCCAGCATTTT. This gives the protein CASRSRGNQPQHF.